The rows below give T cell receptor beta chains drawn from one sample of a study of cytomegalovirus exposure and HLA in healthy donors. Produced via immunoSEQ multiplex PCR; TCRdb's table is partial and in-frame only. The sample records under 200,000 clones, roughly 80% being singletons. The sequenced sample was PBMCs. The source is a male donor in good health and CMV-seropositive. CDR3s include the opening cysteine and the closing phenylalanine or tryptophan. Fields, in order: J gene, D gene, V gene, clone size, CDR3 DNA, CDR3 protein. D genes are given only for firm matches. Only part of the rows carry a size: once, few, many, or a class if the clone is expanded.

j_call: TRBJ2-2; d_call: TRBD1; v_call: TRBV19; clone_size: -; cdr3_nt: TGTGCCAGTAGTATTGGGACAGGGGTAACCGGGGAGCTGTTTTTT; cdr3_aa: CASSIGTGVTGELFF
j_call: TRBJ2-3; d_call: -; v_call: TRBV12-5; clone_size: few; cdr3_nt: TGTGCTAGTGGTTTGGGCACTAGCACAGATACGCAGTATTTT; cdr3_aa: CASGLGTSTDTQYF
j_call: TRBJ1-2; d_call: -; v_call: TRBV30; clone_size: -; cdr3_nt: TGTGCCTGGAGTCCGAACAGTACTTATGGCTACACCTTC; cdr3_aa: CAWSPNSTYGYTF
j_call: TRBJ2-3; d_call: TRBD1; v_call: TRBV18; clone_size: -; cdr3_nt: TGTGCCAGCTCACCACGACAGGGTGAAGATACGCAGTATTTT; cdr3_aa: CASSPRQGEDTQYF
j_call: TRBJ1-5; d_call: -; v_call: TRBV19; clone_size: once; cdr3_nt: TGTGCCAGTACAACCGACAGGTTTAATCAGCCCCAGCATTTT; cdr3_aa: CASTTDRFNQPQHF
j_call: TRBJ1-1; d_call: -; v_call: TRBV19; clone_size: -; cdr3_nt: TGTGCCAGTAGTACCGACGACCAGGCCTTGAACACTGAAGCTTTCTTT; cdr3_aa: CASSTDDQALNTEAFF
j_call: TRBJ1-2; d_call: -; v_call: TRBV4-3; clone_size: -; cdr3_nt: TGCGCCAGCAGCCAAGATTTTTCCGGGAATGGCTACACCTTC; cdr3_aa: CASSQDFSGNGYTF
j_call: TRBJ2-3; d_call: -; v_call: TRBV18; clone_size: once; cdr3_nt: TGTGCCAGCCGGGGAAGGATTAGCACAGATACGCAGTATTTT; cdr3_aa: CASRGRISTDTQYF
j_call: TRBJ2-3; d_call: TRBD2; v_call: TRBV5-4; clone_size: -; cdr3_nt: TGTGCCAGCAGCTTGGCAGAACTAGCGGGGACAGATACGCAGTATTTT; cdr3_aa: CASSLAELAGTDTQYF
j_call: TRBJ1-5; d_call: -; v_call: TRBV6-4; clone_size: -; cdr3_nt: TGTGCCAGCAGTGAACAGGGAAGTCAGCCCCAGCATTTT; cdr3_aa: CASSEQGSQPQHF